One T cell receptor (beta chain) is described in this entry. Germline assignment: CDR1 SGHVS and CDR2 FQNEAQ. V shed 5 bases and J 0 bases; nucleotides not matched to a gene: 18. CDR3 size: 20 residues. The data originate from a study of blood T cell repertoires in COVID-19. For the study at large: PBMCs, B-cell-depleted T cells, or T cells were the source of the cDNA or gDNA that made up the material.

In the study's own analysis: It was from reference gene primer amplification that nucleated cell counts were estimated. Libraries were prepared by immunoSEQ multiplex PCR; TCRdb keeps only in-frame clonotypes and omits some of them. V, J and clone size reflect that table, while D and trimming were determined from the DNA. The sample has about 62,000 clones, 65% to 85% seen once. The material sequenced was PBMCs or T cells enriched from blood (not recorded which). The chain combines TRBV7-8 with TRBJ2-4, with 8 bases identical to TRBD1. This sequence was found in a woman in her fifties or sixties who had been exposed to COVID-19. CDR3 coding DNA: TGTGCCAGCAGCCGCCAGGGGGCAGGGATGGCCTCTTTAGCCAAAAACATTCAGTACTTC. The encoded protein is CASSRQGAGMASLAKNIQYF.